This record looks at one T cell receptor (beta chain) sequence and its context. Antigen: not known. This sample was taken from a study of T-cell reconstitution after alpha-beta-depleted transplantation in children. Study-wide points: As was reported, about two months after transplant, alpha-beta T cells came from several hundred expanded graft clones.

The CDR3 is 12 residues long. Deletions cut 3 bases from V and 5 bases from J, with 6 bases between. The germline CDR1 and CDR2 sequences are SGHAT and FQDESV (reference sequence). The TCRbeta library incorporated unique molecular identifiers. TCRdb fed the PCR reads into MiXCR, producing one record per CDR3 protein. The table shows about 980,000 distinct CDR3 sequences, with about 30% occurring only once. V and J are TRBV11-1 and TRBJ2-3; D not certain. The input for sequencing was PBMCs, mostly from graft donor cells, taken 360 days after TCRalphabeta/CD19-depleted stem cell transplant. This clonotype was obtained from a boy under two years old who had a stem cell transplant for SCID, so the T cells may come from the graft donor. The CDR3 here is CASSFRKDTQYF. The CDR3 DNA follows: TGTGCCAGCAGCTTTCGGAAAGATACGCAGTATTTT.